The 7 T cell receptor beta chains given below trace back to one sample, sequenced in a study of CD8 T cells in ankylosing spondylitis. Each CDR3 protein is one row after TCRdb ran MiXCR on the 5' RACE reads. The sample has about 800,000 distinct CDR3 sequences; 12% are singletons. Antigens for these TCRs are unknown. Study outcomes and limitations: Seemingly characteristic of ankylosing spondylitis blood was a TCR beta motif consisting of about 8 highly homologous variants.

The specimen sequenced was blood, either unsorted or a sorted T cell fraction (not recorded which). The receptors were sampled from a male donor with ankylosing spondylitis.

This clonotype was seen a few times. J is TRBJ2-5 and V is TRBV12-3 or TRBV12-4; D perhaps matches TRBD2 (5 bases). The V and J ends lost 2 bases and 3 bases respectively, with 13 bases between them. The CDR3 contains 15 residues. CDR3 loop: CASSLRSGIEETQYF. For the CDR3, the DNA is TGTGCCAGCAGTTTACGATCGGGGATAGAAGAGACCCAGTACTTC.

The gene calls are TRBV9 and TRBJ1-6, with D possibly TRBD1 on 5 matching bases. The V gene lost 0 bases and the J gene lost 1 base, with 5 bases spanning the gap. The CDR3 has 15 amino acids. The germline gives CDR1 SGDLS, CDR2 YYNGEE. The CDR3 DNA sequence: TGTGCCAGCAGCGTAGAGGGGTCCTATAATTCACCCCTCCACTTT. This translates into CASSVEGSYNSPLHF.

This clonotype occurred many times. The V and J genes are TRBV5-1 and TRBJ2-5, with D perhaps TRBD1 (7 bases). Germline lookup yields CDR1 SGHRS and CDR2 YFSETQ. This CDR3 has 14 residues. V lost 4 bases, J lost 1 base, and 11 bases lay in between. The CDR3 protein is CASSRGDSQETQYF. CDR3 coding DNA: TGCGCCAGCAGCCGCGGGGACAGCCAAGAGACCCAGTACTTC.

This chain connects TRBV4-2 to TRBJ2-7; weak D call: TRBD2 (6 bases). This CDR3 region has 17 residues. CDR1 is LGHNA and CDR2 is YNFKEQ in the germline V gene. V was trimmed by 4 bases and J by 4 bases, leaving 23 bases between them. The CDR3 region is CASSRRTAVLAEYEQYF. Here the CDR3 DNA reads TGTGCCAGCAGCCGTAGGACGGCCGTACTAGCAGAATACGAGCAGTACTTC.

This clonotype has at least ten counts. The J gene is TRBJ2-1, the V gene TRBV29-1, with D uncertain. The CDR3 sequence is 12 residues long. V was trimmed by 7 bases and J by 1 base, leaving 8 bases between them. Germline V gene lookup returns CDR1 SQVTM and CDR2 ANQGSEA. The CDR3 coding sequence is TGCAGCGCAAAGGCATCCTACAATGAGCAGTTCTTC. Its protein product is CSAKASYNEQFF.

This clonotype turned up a few times. The chain couples TRBV6-5 to TRBJ1-1; possible D gene TRBD1, 6 bases. This CDR3 region has 14 residues. Per germline, CDR1 MNHEY and CDR2 SVGAGI. Trimming took 4 bases from V and 11 from J, leaving 20 bases between them. CDR3 coding DNA: TGTGCCAGCAGTTCCCCCGGGGGGCGGGTGGACGCTTTCTTT. This encodes CASSSPGGRVDAFF.

The chain recombines TRBV27 with TRBJ1-5; tentatively, D is TRBD1 (6 bases). V lost 6 bases to trimming and J lost 6 bases, with 12 bases between them. Per the germline V gene, CDR1 is MNHEY and CDR2 is SMNVEV (reference sequence). The CDR3 is 13 residues long. CDR3: CASSPTGFQPQHF. In nucleotides, the CDR3 is TGTGCCAGCAGCCCTACAGGGTTTCAGCCCCAGCATTTT.